This T cell receptor beta chain was identified in a study of post-analysis software for immune sequencing data. Study context: The courses of disease that were included comprised relapsing-remitting, secondary progressive and progressive-relapsing multiple sclerosis. Study outcomes and limitations: Elevated frequency relative to controls characterized several TRBV segments in patients, TRBV5-6, TRBV5-1 and TRBV20-1 among them.

The CDR3 loop spans 14 amino acids. Germline CDR1 is LNHNV and CDR2 is YYDKDF (reference sequence). Carried by the TCR beta cDNA libraries were unique molecular identifiers. TCRdb passed the PCR reads through MiXCR, listing each CDR3 protein once. The table shows approximately 360,000 distinct CDR3 sequences, with approximately 38% occurring only once. About this clonotype: What it binds is not known.

Material for sequencing was blood. This sequence was found in a girl aged 10-17 years with multiple sclerosis. V gene TRBV15 combines with J gene TRBJ2-1; 11 nucleotides agree with TRBD2. CDR3 coding DNA: TGTGCTGGTGCGGTAGCGGGGGGGAACAATGAGCAGTTCTTC. It is translated as CAGAVAGGNNEQFF.